This paragraph covers one T cell receptor beta chain sequence. Antigen unknown. These data come from a study of cytomegalovirus exposure and HLA in healthy donors. Whole-study context: A subsequent analysis stated that the approximately 110 validation repertoires were run on the same platform as the approximately 660 first-cohort repertoires.

Produced via immunoSEQ multiplex PCR; TCRdb's table is partial and in-frame only. The sample lists about 57,000 clones; over 85% were seen once. Points from the study as a whole: The study recorded 164 TCR beta chains that were cytomegalovirus-associated.

The germline CDR1 and CDR2 sequences are SGHTA and FQGNSA. V trimming: 1 base; J trimming: 6 bases; junction bases outside the gene matches: 8. The CDR3 consists of 17 residues. This TCR was sampled from a woman aged 18-30 years in good health and CMV-seronegative. This rearrangement joins TRBV7-2 to TRBJ2-2, with 10 bases identical to TRBD2. Material for sequencing was PBMCs. Here the CDR3 reads CASSLDSGRALSGELFF. The DNA of the CDR3 is TGTGCCAGCAGCTTAGACAGCGGGAGGGCCCTTTCCGGGGAGCTGTTTTTT.